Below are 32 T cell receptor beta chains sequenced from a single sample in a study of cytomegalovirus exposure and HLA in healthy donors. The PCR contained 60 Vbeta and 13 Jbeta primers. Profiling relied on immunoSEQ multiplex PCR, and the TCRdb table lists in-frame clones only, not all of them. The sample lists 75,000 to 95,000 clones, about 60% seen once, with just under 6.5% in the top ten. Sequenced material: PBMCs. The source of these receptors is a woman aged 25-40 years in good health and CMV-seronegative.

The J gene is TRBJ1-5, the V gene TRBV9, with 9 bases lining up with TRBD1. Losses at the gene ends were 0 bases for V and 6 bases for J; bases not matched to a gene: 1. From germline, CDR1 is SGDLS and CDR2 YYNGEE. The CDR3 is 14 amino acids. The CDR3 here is CASSVGTGAQPQHF. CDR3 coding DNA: TGTGCCAGCAGCGTAGGGACAGGGGCTCAGCCCCAGCATTTT.

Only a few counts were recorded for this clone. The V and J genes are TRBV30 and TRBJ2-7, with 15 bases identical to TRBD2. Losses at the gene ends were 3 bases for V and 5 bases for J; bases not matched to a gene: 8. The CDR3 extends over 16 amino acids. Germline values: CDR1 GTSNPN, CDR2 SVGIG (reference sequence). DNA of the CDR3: TGTGCCTGGAGGCCGGGACTAGCGGGAGGATACCACGAGCAGTACTTC. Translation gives CAWRPGLAGGYHEQYF.

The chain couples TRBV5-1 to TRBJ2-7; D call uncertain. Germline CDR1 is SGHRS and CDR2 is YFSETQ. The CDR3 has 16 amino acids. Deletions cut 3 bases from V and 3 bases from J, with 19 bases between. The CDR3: CASSSGSVVTSYEQYF. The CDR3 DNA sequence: TGCGCCAGCAGCTCAGGTAGTGTGGTTACAAGCTACGAGCAGTACTTC. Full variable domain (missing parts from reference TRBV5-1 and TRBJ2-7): KAGVTQTPRYLIKTRGQQVTLSCSPISGHRSVSWYQQTPGQGLQFLFEYFSETQRNKGNFPGRFSGRQFSNSRSEMNVSTLELGDSALYLCASSSGSVVTSYEQYFGPGTRLTVT.

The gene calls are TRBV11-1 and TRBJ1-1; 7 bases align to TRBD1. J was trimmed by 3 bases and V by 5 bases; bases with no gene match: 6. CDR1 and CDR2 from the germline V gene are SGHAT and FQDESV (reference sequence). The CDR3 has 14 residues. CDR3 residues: CASSRSGTDTEAFF. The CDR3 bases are TGTGCCAGCAGCCGATCCGGGACAGACACTGAAGCTTTCTTT.

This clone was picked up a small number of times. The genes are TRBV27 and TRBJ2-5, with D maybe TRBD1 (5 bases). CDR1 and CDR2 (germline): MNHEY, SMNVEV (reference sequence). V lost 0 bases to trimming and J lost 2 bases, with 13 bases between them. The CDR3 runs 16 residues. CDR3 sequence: CASSLSAWGLQETQYF. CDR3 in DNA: TGTGCCAGCAGTTTATCTGCTTGGGGCCTTCAAGAGACCCAGTACTTC.

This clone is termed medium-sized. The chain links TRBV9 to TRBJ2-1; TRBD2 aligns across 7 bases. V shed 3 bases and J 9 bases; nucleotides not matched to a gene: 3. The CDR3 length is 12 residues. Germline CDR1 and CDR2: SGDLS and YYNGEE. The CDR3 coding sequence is TGTGCCAGCAGCGAGGGAGGGATTGAGCAGTTCTTC. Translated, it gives CASSEGGIEQFF. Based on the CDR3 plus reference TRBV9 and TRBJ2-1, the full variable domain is DSGVTQTPKHLITATGQRVTLRCSPRSGDLSVYWYQQSLDQGLQFLIQYYNGEERAKGNILERFSAQQFPDLHSELNLSSLELGDSALYFCASSEGGIEQFFGPGTRLTVL.

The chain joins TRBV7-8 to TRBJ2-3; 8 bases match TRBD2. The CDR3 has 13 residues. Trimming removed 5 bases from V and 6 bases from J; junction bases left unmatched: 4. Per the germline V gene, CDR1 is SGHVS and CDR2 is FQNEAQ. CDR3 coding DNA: TGTGCCAGCAGCCGGGGGGGTACCGATACGCAGTATTTT. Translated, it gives CASSRGGTDTQYF.

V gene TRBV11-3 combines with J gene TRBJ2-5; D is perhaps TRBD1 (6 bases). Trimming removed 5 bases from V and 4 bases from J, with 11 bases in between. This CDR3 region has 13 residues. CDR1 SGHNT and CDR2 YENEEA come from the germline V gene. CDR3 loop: CASSTGTRETQYF. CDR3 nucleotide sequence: TGTGCCAGCAGCACCGGGACAAGAGAGACCCAGTACTTC.

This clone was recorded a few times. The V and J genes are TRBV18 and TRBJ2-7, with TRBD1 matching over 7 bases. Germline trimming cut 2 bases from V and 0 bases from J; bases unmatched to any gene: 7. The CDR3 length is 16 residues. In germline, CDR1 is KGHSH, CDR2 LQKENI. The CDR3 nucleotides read TGTGCCAGCTCACCAAGGCACAGGGGCAGCTCCTACGAGCAGTACTTC. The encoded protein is CASSPRHRGSSYEQYF. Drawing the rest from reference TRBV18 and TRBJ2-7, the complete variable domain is NAGVMQNPRHLVRRRGQEARLRCSPMKGHSHVYWYRQLPEEGLKFMVYLQKENIIDESGMPKERFSAEFPKEGPSILRIQQVVRGDSAAYFCASSPRHRGSSYEQYFGPGTRLTVT.

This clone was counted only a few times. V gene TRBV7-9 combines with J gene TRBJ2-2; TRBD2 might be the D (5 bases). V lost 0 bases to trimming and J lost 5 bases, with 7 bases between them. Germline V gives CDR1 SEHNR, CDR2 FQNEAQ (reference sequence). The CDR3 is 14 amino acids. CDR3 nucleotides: TGTGCCAGCAGCTTAGCCGGGGATACCGGGGAGCTGTTTTTT. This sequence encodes CASSLAGDTGELFF. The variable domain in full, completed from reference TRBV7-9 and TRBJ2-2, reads DTGVSQNPRHKITKRGQNVTFRCDPISEHNRLYWYRQTLGQGPEFLTYFQNEAQLEKSRLLSDRFSAERPKGSFSTLEIQRTEQGDSAMYLCASSLAGDTGELFFGEGSRLTVL.

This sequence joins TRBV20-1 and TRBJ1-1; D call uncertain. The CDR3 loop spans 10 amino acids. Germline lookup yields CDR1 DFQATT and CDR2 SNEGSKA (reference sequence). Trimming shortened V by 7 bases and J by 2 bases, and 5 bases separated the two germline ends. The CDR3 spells CSVINTEAFF. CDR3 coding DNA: TGCAGTGTTATTAACACTGAAGCTTTCTTT.

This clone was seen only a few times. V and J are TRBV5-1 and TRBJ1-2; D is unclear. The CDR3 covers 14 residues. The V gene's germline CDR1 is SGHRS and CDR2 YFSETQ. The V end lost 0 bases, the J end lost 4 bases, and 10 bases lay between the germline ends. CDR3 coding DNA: TGCGCCAGCAGCTTGGGAGGTAGCGCCTATGGCTACACCTTC. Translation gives CASSLGGSAYGYTF.

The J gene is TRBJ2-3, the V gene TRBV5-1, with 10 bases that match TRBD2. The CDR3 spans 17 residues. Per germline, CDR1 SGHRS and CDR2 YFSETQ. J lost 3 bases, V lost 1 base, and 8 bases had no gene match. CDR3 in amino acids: CASSLIRPGLATDTQYF. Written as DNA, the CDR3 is TGCGCCAGCAGCTTGATTAGACCGGGACTAGCGACAGATACGCAGTATTTT.

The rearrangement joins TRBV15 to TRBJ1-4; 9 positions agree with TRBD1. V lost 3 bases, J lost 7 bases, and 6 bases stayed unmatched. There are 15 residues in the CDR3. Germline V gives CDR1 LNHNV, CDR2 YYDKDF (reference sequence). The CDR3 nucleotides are TGTGCCACCAGCAGGACCGGGACAGGGTTTGAAAAACTGTTTTTT. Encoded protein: CATSRTGTGFEKLFF.

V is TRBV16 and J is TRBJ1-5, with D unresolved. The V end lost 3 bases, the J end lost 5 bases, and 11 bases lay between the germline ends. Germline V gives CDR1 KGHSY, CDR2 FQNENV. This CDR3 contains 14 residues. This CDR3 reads CASSHTGLDQPQHF. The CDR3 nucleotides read TGTGCCAGCAGCCACACCGGACTAGATCAGCCCCAGCATTTT.

The CDR3 spells CASSLEQGNTGELFF. CDR3 in DNA: TGCGCCAGCAGCTTGGAACAGGGGAACACCGGGGAGCTGTTTTTT. This chain uses TRBV5-1 with TRBJ2-2, with D perhaps matching TRBD1 (6 bases). The CDR3 extends over 15 amino acids. V lost 0 bases and J 1 base, leaving 7 bases between the germline ends. Germline values: CDR1 SGHRS, CDR2 YFSETQ.

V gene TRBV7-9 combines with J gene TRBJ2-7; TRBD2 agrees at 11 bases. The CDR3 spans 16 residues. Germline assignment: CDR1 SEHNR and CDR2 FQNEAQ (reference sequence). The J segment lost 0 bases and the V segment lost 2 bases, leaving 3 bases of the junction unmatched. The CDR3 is CASSLLAGGSSYEQYF. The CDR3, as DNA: TGTGCCAGCAGCTTACTAGCGGGAGGTTCCTCCTACGAGCAGTACTTC.

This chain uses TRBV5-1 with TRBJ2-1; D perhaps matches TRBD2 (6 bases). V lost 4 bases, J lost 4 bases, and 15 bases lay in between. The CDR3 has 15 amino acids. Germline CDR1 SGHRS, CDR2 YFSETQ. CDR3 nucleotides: TGCGCCAGCAGCGCCCGAGCGGGTTATTACAATGAGCAGTTCTTC. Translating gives CASSARAGYYNEQFF.

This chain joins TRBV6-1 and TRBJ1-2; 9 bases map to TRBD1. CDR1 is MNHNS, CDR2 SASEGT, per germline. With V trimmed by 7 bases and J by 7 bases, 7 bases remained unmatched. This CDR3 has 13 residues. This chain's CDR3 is CASIRDRVGGYTF. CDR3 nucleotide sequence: TGTGCCAGCATTCGGGACAGGGTTGGTGGCTACACCTTC.

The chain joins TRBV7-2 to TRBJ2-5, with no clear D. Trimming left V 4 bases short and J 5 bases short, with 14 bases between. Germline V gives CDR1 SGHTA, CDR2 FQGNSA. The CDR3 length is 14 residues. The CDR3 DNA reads TGTGCCAGCAGCTCTCAGACATTCATGGAGACCCAGTACTTC. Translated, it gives CASSSQTFMETQYF.

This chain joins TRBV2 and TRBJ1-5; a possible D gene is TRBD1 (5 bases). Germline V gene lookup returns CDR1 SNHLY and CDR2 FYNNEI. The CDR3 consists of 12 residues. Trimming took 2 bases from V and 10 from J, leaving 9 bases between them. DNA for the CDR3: TGTGCCAGCAGTGAAAACAGGTCTCCCCAGCATTTT. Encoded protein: CASSENRSPQHF.

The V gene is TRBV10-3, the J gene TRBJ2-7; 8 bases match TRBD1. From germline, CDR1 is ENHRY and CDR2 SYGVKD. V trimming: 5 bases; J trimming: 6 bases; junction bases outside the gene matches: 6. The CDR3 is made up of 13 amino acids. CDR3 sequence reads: CAISTLDRGEQYF. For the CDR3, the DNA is TGTGCCATCAGTACATTAGACAGGGGCGAGCAGTACTTC.

CDR3 coding DNA: TGCGCCAGCAGCCCGTCTAGGGGTGCGAGCACAGATACGCAGTATTTT. Translation gives CASSPSRGASTDTQYF. V is TRBV5-1 and J is TRBJ2-3, with a weak D call TRBD1 (5 bases). The CDR3 totals 16 residues. In germline, CDR1 is SGHRS, CDR2 YFSETQ. V was trimmed by 4 bases and J by 0 bases, leaving 15 bases between them.

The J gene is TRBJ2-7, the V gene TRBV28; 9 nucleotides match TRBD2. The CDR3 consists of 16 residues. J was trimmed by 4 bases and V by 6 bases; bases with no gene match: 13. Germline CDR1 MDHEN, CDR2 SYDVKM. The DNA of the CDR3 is TGTGCCAGCAGCCCCGCGGGTAGCGGGAGCCTTTACGAGCAGTACTTC. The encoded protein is CASSPAGSGSLYEQYF.

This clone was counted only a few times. The CDR3 protein is CASSDWGSEAFF. DNA of the CDR3: TGTGCCAGCAGTGACTGGGGCTCTGAAGCTTTCTTT. The chain uses TRBV25-1 and TRBJ1-1; D is possibly TRBD1 (5 bases). The V and J ends lost 3 bases and 6 bases respectively, with 8 bases between them. The germline gives CDR1 MGHDK, CDR2 SYGVNS. CDR3 length equals 12 residues. Complete variable domain (other parts from reference TRBV25-1 and TRBJ1-1): EADIYQTPRYLVIGTGKKITLECSQTMGHDKMYWYQQDPGMELHLIHYSYGVNSTEKGDLSSESTVSRIRTEHFPLTLESARPSHTSQYLCASSDWGSEAFFGQGTRLTVV.

The CDR3 DNA sequence: TGTGCCATCAGTAGAGGGGGCTTGGAGTACGAGCAGTACTTC. Protein product: CAISRGGLEYEQYF. The chain uses TRBV10-3 and TRBJ2-7; 7 nucleotides agree with TRBD1. V gave up 5 bases and J gave up 4 bases; unmatched junction bases: 8. The CDR3 is 14 residues long. Germline V gene lookup returns CDR1 ENHRY and CDR2 SYGVKD.

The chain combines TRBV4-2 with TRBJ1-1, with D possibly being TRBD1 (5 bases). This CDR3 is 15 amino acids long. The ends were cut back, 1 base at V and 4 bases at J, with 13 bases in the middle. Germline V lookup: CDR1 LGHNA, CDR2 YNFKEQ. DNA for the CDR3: TGTGCCAGCAGCCAAGCCCGGGGGGGAGTCACTGAAGCTTTCTTT. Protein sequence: CASSQARGGVTEAFF.

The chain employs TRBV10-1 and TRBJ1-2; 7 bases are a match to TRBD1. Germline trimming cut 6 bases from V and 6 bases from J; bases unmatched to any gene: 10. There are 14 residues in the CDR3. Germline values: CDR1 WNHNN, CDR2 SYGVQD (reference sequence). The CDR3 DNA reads TGCGCCAGCAGGGGGGGACAGCACCTCAATGGCTACACCTTC. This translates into CASRGGQHLNGYTF.

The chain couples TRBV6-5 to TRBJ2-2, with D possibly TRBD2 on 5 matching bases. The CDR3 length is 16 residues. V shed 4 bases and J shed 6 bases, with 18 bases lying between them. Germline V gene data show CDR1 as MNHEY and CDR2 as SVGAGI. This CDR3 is CASSSFGEGSPGELFF. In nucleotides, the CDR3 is TGTGCCAGCAGTTCGTTCGGCGAGGGAAGCCCCGGGGAGCTGTTTTTT.

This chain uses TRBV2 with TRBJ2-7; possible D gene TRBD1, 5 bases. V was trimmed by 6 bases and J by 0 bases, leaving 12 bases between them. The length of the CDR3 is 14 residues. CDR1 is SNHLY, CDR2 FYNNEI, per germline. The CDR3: CASRLDINSYEQYF. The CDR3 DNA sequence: TGTGCCAGCAGGCTGGACATCAACTCCTACGAGCAGTACTTC.

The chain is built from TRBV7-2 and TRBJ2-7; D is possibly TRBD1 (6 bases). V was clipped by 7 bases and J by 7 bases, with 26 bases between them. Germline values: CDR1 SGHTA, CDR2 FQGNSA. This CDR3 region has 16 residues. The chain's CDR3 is CASTQSGGSDLREQYF. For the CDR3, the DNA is TGTGCCAGCACCCAGAGTGGGGGCTCAGACTTGAGAGAGCAGTACTTC.

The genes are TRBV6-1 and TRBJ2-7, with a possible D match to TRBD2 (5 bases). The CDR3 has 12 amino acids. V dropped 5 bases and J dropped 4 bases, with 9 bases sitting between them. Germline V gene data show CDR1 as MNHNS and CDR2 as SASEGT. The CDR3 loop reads CASSNTGYEQYF. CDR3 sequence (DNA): TGTGCCAGCAGTAACACGGGGTACGAGCAGTACTTC.